The rows below give T cell receptor beta chains drawn from one sample of a study of T cell responses to AZD1222 COVID-19 vaccine. Sequenced by immunoSEQ multiplex PCR; TCRdb stores in-frame clones only, minus some. This sample has some 100,000 clones, with 88% found just once. The source was peripheral blood, collected on day 0 of MenACWY control vaccination. The origin of the receptors is an adult in good health. Both conserved end residues are part of each CDR3. The D gene is left open where the match is weak. Some rows mark clone size as missing; the rest say once, few, many or name a class of expanded clone.

j_gene | d_gene | abundance | v_gene | CDR3aa | CDR3nt
TRBJ1-2 | - | - | TRBV4-2 | CASSQDLNLDSYTF | TGTGCCAGCAGCCAAGATCTTAATCTCGATAGCTACACCTTC
TRBJ1-2 | TRBD1 | - | TRBV13 | CASSSKSGTGALRYTF | TGTGCCAGCAGCTCGAAGAGCGGGACAGGGGCGCTACGATACACCTTC
TRBJ2-1 | - | - | TRBV6-6 | CASSYSYGFNEQFF | TGTGCCAGCAGTTACTCGTACGGTTTCAATGAGCAGTTCTTC
TRBJ2-3 | - | - | TRBV24-1 | CATSDSGRSTDTQYF | TGTGCCACCAGTGATTCCGGTAGAAGCACAGATACGCAGTATTTT
TRBJ2-3 | TRBD2 | once | TRBV6-5 | CASSRGGWNTDTQYF | TGTGCCAGCAGCCGGGGGGGGTGGAACACAGATACGCAGTATTTT
TRBJ1-5 | TRBD1 | - | TRBV6-5 | CASRADRGRGVPQHF | TGTGCCAGCAGGGCCGACAGGGGGCGGGGGGTGCCCCAGCATTTT
TRBJ2-5 | TRBD1 | - | TRBV6-5 | CASSLGTVQETQYF | TGTGCCAGCAGTCTAGGGACAGTACAAGAGACCCAGTACTTC
TRBJ1-2 | - | - | TRBV12-3/TRBV12-4 | CASSWNPEAGYTF | TGTGCCAGCAGTTGGAATCCAGAGGCTGGCTACACCTTC
TRBJ1-1 | - | - | TRBV9 | CASSVAGEGLNTEAFF | TGTGCCAGCAGCGTAGCTGGGGAGGGTCTGAACACTGAAGCTTTCTTT
TRBJ1-5 | - | few | TRBV19 | CASSISRDQPQHF | TGTGCCAGTAGTATAAGTCGAGATCAGCCCCAGCATTTT
TRBJ1-6 | TRBD1 | - | TRBV7-2 | CASSPGTANSPLHF | TGTGCCAGCAGCCCCGGGACAGCGAATTCACCCCTCCACTTT
TRBJ2-7 | - | - | TRBV5-4 | CASSLEQGVEQYF | TGTGCCAGCAGCTTGGAGCAGGGAGTCGAGCAGTACTTC
TRBJ1-4 | - | - | TRBV4-3 | CASSQRIRLGGGNEKLFF | TGCGCCAGCAGCCAACGGATCCGCCTGGGGGGGGGCAATGAAAAACTGTTTTTT
TRBJ2-2 | TRBD1 | - | TRBV24-1 | CATSDFLGQGANTGELFF | TGTGCCACCAGTGATTTTTTAGGACAGGGGGCGAACACCGGGGAGCTGTTTTTT
TRBJ2-3 | TRBD2 | - | TRBV14 | CASSPTGTRMYF | TGTGCCAGCAGCCCGACCGGGACTAGAATGTATTTT
TRBJ2-7 | TRBD2 | - | TRBV6-1 | CASSEGSGRAYEQYF | TGTGCCAGCAGTGAAGGGAGCGGGAGGGCCTACGAGCAGTACTTC
TRBJ1-5 | TRBD1 | - | TRBV6-5 | CASGDRAYQPQHF | TGTGCCAGCGGGGACAGGGCTTATCAGCCCCAGCATTTT
TRBJ2-6 | - | - | TRBV27 | CASSFGGSGANVLTF | TGTGCCAGCAGTTTCGGGGGCTCTGGGGCCAACGTCCTGACTTTC
TRBJ1-2 | - | - | TRBV28 | CASSLLLVQGYTF | TGTGCCAGCAGTTTATTGCTCGTTCAAGGCTACACCTTC
TRBJ1-5 | - | many | TRBV21-1 | CASSKEGGRRQPQHF | TGTGCCAGCAGCAAAGAGGGGGGGCGTCGTCAGCCCCAGCATTTT
TRBJ2-5 | - | - | TRBV5-4 | CASSLGGQETQYF | TGTGCCAGCAGCTTGGGGGGCCAAGAGACCCAGTACTTC
TRBJ1-5 | - | - | TRBV12-3/TRBV12-4 | CASSLYGGPQHF | TGTGCCAGCAGTTTATATGGGGGGCCCCAGCATTTT
TRBJ1-2 | TRBD1 | - | TRBV7-2 | CASSPPGRQGAGGYTF | TGTGCCAGCAGCCCCCCGGGTCGGCAGGGGGCGGGTGGCTACACCTTC
TRBJ2-7 | - | - | TRBV16 | CASSLAPIYEQYF | TGTGCCAGCAGCCTGGCGCCAATCTACGAGCAGTACTTC
TRBJ1-3 | - | few | TRBV5-1 | CASSLTGEVNSGNTIYF | TGCGCCAGCAGCTTGACTGGGGAAGTGAACTCTGGAAACACCATATATTTT
TRBJ2-3 | - | - | TRBV28 | CASGSSTDTQYF | TGTGCCAGCGGTTCCAGCACAGATACGCAGTATTTT
TRBJ1-1 | - | - | TRBV10-3 | CAISNQGEAFF | TGTGCCATCTCCAACCAGGGTGAAGCTTTCTTT
TRBJ2-5 | TRBD2 | - | TRBV27 | CASSSSKLRDQRGETQYF | TGTGCCAGCAGCTCCTCCAAGCTACGGGACCAGCGGGGAGAGACCCAGTACTTC
TRBJ2-7 | - | few | TRBV6-6 | CASSYHPSSGLYEQYF | TGTGCCAGCAGTTACCACCCGTCAAGCGGTCTTTACGAGCAGTACTTC
TRBJ1-5 | - | - | TRBV4-2 | CASSQSVGQLNQPQHF | TGTGCCAGCAGCCAATCTGTCGGACAGCTCAATCAGCCCCAGCATTTT
TRBJ1-3 | TRBD1 | - | TRBV10-3 | CAISDPGQGGGNTIYF | TGTGCCATCAGTGACCCCGGACAGGGAGGGGGAAACACCATATATTTT
TRBJ1-1 | - | - | TRBV18 | CASSPANTEAFF | TGTGCCAGCTCACCGGCGAACACTGAAGCTTTCTTT
TRBJ1-1 | - | - | TRBV29-1 | CSVSPPNTEAFF | TGCAGCGTTTCCCCTCCAAACACTGAAGCTTTCTTT
TRBJ2-7 | - | - | TRBV5-6 | CASTGRDESSYEQYF | TGTGCCAGTACGGGGCGCGATGAGAGCTCCTACGAGCAGTACTTC
TRBJ2-1 | TRBD2 | - | TRBV6-2/TRBV6-3 | CASSYLGLAGVIYNEQFF | TGTGCCAGCAGTTATCTCGGACTAGCGGGGGTAATCTACAATGAGCAGTTCTTC
TRBJ2-3 | - | - | TRBV12-5 | CASGPWPARDTQYF | TGTGCTAGTGGTCCCTGGCCCGCTCGAGATACGCAGTATTTT
TRBJ1-2 | - | - | TRBV29-1 | CSGGNWTLYGYTF | TGCAGCGGGGGGAATTGGACCCTCTATGGCTACACCTTC
TRBJ2-5 | - | - | TRBV5-1 | CASSSAETQYF | TGCGCCAGCAGCTCAGCGGAGACCCAGTACTTC
TRBJ1-1 | - | - | TRBV30 | CAWLERDKNTEAFF | TGTGCCTGGCTGGAGCGGGACAAGAACACTGAAGCTTTCTTT
TRBJ2-2 | - | - | TRBV9 | CASSGFTGELFF | TGTGCCAGCAGTGGGTTCACCGGGGAGCTGTTTTTT
TRBJ2-1 | - | - | TRBV4-2 | CASSQVDQSNNEQFF | TGTGCCAGCAGCCAAGTTGACCAGTCCAACAATGAGCAGTTCTTC